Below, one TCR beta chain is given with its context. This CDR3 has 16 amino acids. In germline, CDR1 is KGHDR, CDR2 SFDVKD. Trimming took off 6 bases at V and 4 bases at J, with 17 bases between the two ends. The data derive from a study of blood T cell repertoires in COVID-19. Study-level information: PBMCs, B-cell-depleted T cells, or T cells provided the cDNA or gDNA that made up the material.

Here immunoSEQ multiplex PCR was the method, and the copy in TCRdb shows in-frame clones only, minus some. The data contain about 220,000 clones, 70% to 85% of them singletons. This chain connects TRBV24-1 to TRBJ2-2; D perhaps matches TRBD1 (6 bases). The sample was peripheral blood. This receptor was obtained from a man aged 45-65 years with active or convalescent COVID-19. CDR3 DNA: TGTGCCACCAGTTCAATTCGACAGGCGGGCACCGGGGAGCTGTTTTTT. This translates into CATSSIRQAGTGELFF.